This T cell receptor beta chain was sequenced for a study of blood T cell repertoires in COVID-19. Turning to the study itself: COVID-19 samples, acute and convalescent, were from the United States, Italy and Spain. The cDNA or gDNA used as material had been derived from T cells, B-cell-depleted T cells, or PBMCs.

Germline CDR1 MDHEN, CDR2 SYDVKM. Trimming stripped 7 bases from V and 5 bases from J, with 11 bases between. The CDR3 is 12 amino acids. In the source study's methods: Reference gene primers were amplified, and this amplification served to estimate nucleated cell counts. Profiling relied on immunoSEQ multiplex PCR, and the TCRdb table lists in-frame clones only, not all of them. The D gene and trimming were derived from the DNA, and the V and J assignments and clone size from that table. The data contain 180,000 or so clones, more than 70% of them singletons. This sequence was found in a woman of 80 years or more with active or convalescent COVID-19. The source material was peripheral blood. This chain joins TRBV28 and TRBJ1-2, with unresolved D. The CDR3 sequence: CASTQRLYGYTF. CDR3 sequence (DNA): TGTGCCAGCACCCAAAGACTGTATGGCTACACCTTC.